A selection of T cell receptor beta chains follows, all from one sample in a study of blood T cell repertoires in COVID-19. Data came from immunoSEQ multiplex PCR; TCRdb stores just in-frame clones and leaves some out. The sample contains around 160,000 clones, roughly 87% of which appear only once. Sequences were obtained from PBMCs or T cells enriched from blood (not recorded which). The receptors were gathered from a woman aged 40 to 50 who had been exposed to COVID-19. Each CDR3 is given with its conserved first and last residue. The order of the fields is clone size, V gene, D gene, J gene, CDR3 DNA, CDR3 protein. The D gene is left open where the match is weak. Only some rows state a clone size, as once, few, many or a class for expanded clones.

clone_size: once
v_call: TRBV7-8
d_call: .
j_call: TRBJ1-3
cdr3_nt: TGTGCCAGCAGCTTAGAATATGGGGGTCCGGGGGACACCATATATTTT
cdr3_aa: CASSLEYGGPGDTIYF

clone_size: .
v_call: TRBV28
d_call: TRBD2
j_call: TRBJ2-2
cdr3_nt: TGTGCCAGCAGTCGAGCCGGGACTAGCATCACCGGGGAGCTGTTTTTT
cdr3_aa: CASSRAGTSITGELFF

clone_size: .
v_call: TRBV11-2
d_call: .
j_call: TRBJ2-5
cdr3_nt: TGTGCCAGCAGCTTAGATCTCAGGGAGACCCAGTACTTC
cdr3_aa: CASSLDLRETQYF

clone_size: .
v_call: TRBV21-1
d_call: .
j_call: TRBJ1-5
cdr3_nt: TGTGCCAGCACGGGGTCCAATCAGCCCCAGCATTTT
cdr3_aa: CASTGSNQPQHF

clone_size: .
v_call: TRBV1
d_call: .
j_call: TRBJ1-2
cdr3_nt: TGCACCAGCAGTCTTCGGGGGACAGGGAACCATGGCTACACCTTC
cdr3_aa: CTSSLRGTGNHGYTF

clone_size: .
v_call: TRBV6-1
d_call: TRBD1
j_call: TRBJ1-1
cdr3_nt: TGTGCCAGCAGTGCCCAACAGGGGGCGTTGAACACTGAAGCTTTCTTT
cdr3_aa: CASSAQQGALNTEAFF

clone_size: .
v_call: TRBV2
d_call: .
j_call: TRBJ1-2
cdr3_nt: TGTGCCAGCGATCTAACAGGGAACTATGGCTACACCTTC
cdr3_aa: CASDLTGNYGYTF

clone_size: .
v_call: TRBV4-1
d_call: .
j_call: TRBJ2-5
cdr3_nt: TGCGCCAGCAGCCAACAGGGGAAAGAGACCCAGTACTTC
cdr3_aa: CASSQQGKETQYF

clone_size: .
v_call: TRBV7-7
d_call: TRBD2
j_call: TRBJ2-1
cdr3_nt: TGTGCCAGCAGCCCCAGCGGGAGCTCCTACAATGAGCAGTTCTTC
cdr3_aa: CASSPSGSSYNEQFF

clone_size: .
v_call: TRBV6-5
d_call: TRBD2
j_call: TRBJ2-1
cdr3_nt: TGTGCCAGCAGGAGTAGCGGGGTCTCCTACAATGAGCAGTTCTTC
cdr3_aa: CASRSSGVSYNEQFF

clone_size: .
v_call: TRBV12-3/TRBV12-4
d_call: .
j_call: TRBJ1-5
cdr3_nt: TGTGCCAGCAGCCTAGCGGACGGCCAGCCCCAGCATTTT
cdr3_aa: CASSLADGQPQHF

clone_size: .
v_call: TRBV5-1
d_call: TRBD1
j_call: TRBJ1-4
cdr3_nt: TGCGCCAGCAGCAGGACGGACAGGGGAAAACTGTTTTTT
cdr3_aa: CASSRTDRGKLFF

clone_size: .
v_call: TRBV3-1/TRBV3-2
d_call: TRBD2
j_call: TRBJ2-3
cdr3_nt: TGTGCCAGCAGCCAACGACTAGCGGGAGCAGATACGCAGTATTTT
cdr3_aa: CASSQRLAGADTQYF

clone_size: .
v_call: TRBV15
d_call: .
j_call: TRBJ1-4
cdr3_nt: TGTGCCACCAGCCCCCAGGGGACTAATGAAAAACTGTTTTTT
cdr3_aa: CATSPQGTNEKLFF

clone_size: .
v_call: TRBV4-1
d_call: TRBD2
j_call: TRBJ2-3
cdr3_nt: TGCGCCACCAAACGGGGGGGGACTACCACAGATACGCAGTATTTT
cdr3_aa: CATKRGGTTTDTQYF

clone_size: .
v_call: TRBV27
d_call: TRBD1
j_call: TRBJ2-7
cdr3_nt: TGTGCCACGGGACAGGGCTCCTACGAGCAGTACTTC
cdr3_aa: CATGQGSYEQYF

clone_size: once
v_call: TRBV11-2
d_call: TRBD1
j_call: TRBJ2-7
cdr3_nt: TGTGCCAGCAGCTTATTAGGGACAGGGGGCTGGCAGTACTTC
cdr3_aa: CASSLLGTGGWQYF

clone_size: .
v_call: TRBV7-2
d_call: .
j_call: TRBJ1-4
cdr3_nt: TGTGCCAGCAGCTTAGGGTCGCGGGGGCTTTGGGAAAAACTGTTTTTT
cdr3_aa: CASSLGSRGLWEKLFF

clone_size: .
v_call: TRBV5-1
d_call: .
j_call: TRBJ1-3
cdr3_nt: TGCGCCAGCAGCGCTGACACAGGGCTCGGAAACACCATATATTTT
cdr3_aa: CASSADTGLGNTIYF

clone_size: .
v_call: TRBV7-3
d_call: TRBD1
j_call: TRBJ1-2
cdr3_nt: TGTGCCAGCAGCTTAGATCACAGGGGCGGGGATGGCTACACCTTC
cdr3_aa: CASSLDHRGGDGYTF

clone_size: few
v_call: TRBV6-5
d_call: TRBD2
j_call: TRBJ2-3
cdr3_nt: TGTGCCAGCAGTTATGGTTTTAGCGGGGGAACAGATACGCAGTATTTT
cdr3_aa: CASSYGFSGGTDTQYF

clone_size: .
v_call: TRBV23-1
d_call: TRBD1
j_call: TRBJ2-3
cdr3_nt: TGCGCCAGCAGTCTTCGGCCGGGACAGAACACAGATACGCAGTATTTT
cdr3_aa: CASSLRPGQNTDTQYF

clone_size: .
v_call: TRBV6-4
d_call: .
j_call: TRBJ1-1
cdr3_nt: TGTGCCAGCAGTGGGGGGGACGGGTCTGAAGCTTTCTTT
cdr3_aa: CASSGGDGSEAFF

clone_size: .
v_call: TRBV6-2/TRBV6-3
d_call: .
j_call: TRBJ2-1
cdr3_nt: TGTGCCAGCAGTTATTCGGGTGAGCAGTTCTTC
cdr3_aa: CASSYSGEQFF

clone_size: .
v_call: TRBV3-1/TRBV3-2
d_call: TRBD1
j_call: TRBJ1-4
cdr3_nt: TGTGCCAGCAGCCAAGATTCGGCAGGGGGGACTAATGAAAAACTGTTTTTT
cdr3_aa: CASSQDSAGGTNEKLFF

clone_size: .
v_call: TRBV5-8
d_call: .
j_call: TRBJ2-1
cdr3_nt: TGTGCCAGCAGCTTCGCGGGGTATTCCTACAATGAGCAGTTCTTC
cdr3_aa: CASSFAGYSYNEQFF

clone_size: .
v_call: TRBV19
d_call: .
j_call: TRBJ2-4
cdr3_nt: TGTGCCAGTAGTGTTACTAGCAGGCGAGCCAAAAACATTCAGTACTTC
cdr3_aa: CASSVTSRRAKNIQYF

clone_size: .
v_call: TRBV29-1
d_call: TRBD2
j_call: TRBJ2-1
cdr3_nt: TGCAGCGTAACGGGACTAGCGGAAAACGGGGCCAACAATGAGCAGTTCTTC
cdr3_aa: CSVTGLAENGANNEQFF

clone_size: .
v_call: TRBV5-1
d_call: TRBD1
j_call: TRBJ2-5
cdr3_nt: TGCGCCAGCAGCCGGGTCCCGGGACAGGGTTTCCAAGAGACCCAGTACTTC
cdr3_aa: CASSRVPGQGFQETQYF

clone_size: .
v_call: TRBV5-4
d_call: .
j_call: TRBJ2-6
cdr3_nt: TGTGCCAGCATCATGCGACGGGAAATAGGGGCCAACGTCCTGACTTTC
cdr3_aa: CASIMRREIGANVLTF

clone_size: .
v_call: TRBV7-6
d_call: TRBD2
j_call: TRBJ2-5
cdr3_nt: TGTGCCAGCAGCTCAGGTCAAGTAGCGGGGGGCCTCCAAGGGACCCAGTACTTC
cdr3_aa: CASSSGQVAGGLQGTQYF

clone_size: .
v_call: TRBV11-2
d_call: TRBD2
j_call: TRBJ2-7
cdr3_nt: TGTGCCAGCAGCTTAGGGCTAGCGGGCTACGAGCAGTACTTC
cdr3_aa: CASSLGLAGYEQYF

clone_size: .
v_call: TRBV7-9
d_call: .
j_call: TRBJ1-2
cdr3_nt: TGTGCCAGCAGCCGAGGAGAAGCGTTACTCTATGGCTACACCTTC
cdr3_aa: CASSRGEALLYGYTF

clone_size: .
v_call: TRBV6-6
d_call: TRBD2
j_call: TRBJ2-7
cdr3_nt: TGTGCCAGCAGGGCCCGGGCGGGAGGCTACGAGCAGTACTTC
cdr3_aa: CASRARAGGYEQYF

clone_size: .
v_call: TRBV3-1/TRBV3-2
d_call: TRBD1
j_call: TRBJ1-5
cdr3_nt: TGTGCCAGCAGCCAAGCAGGGGGCCGGAATCAGCCCCAGCATTTT
cdr3_aa: CASSQAGGRNQPQHF

clone_size: .
v_call: TRBV30
d_call: .
j_call: TRBJ1-1
cdr3_nt: TGTGCCTGGAGTGTACGATCGGGGATGGACCAACGTATGAACACTGAAGCTTTCTTT
cdr3_aa: CAWSVRSGMDQRMNTEAFF

clone_size: .
v_call: TRBV4-2
d_call: .
j_call: TRBJ1-1
cdr3_nt: TGTGCCAGCAGCCCCCTAGGGGACACTGAAGCTTTCTTT
cdr3_aa: CASSPLGDTEAFF

clone_size: .
v_call: TRBV19
d_call: TRBD1
j_call: TRBJ1-1
cdr3_nt: TGTGCCAGTAGTACCCCCGGACAGGGGCGCACTGAAGCTTTCTTT
cdr3_aa: CASSTPGQGRTEAFF

clone_size: .
v_call: TRBV3-1/TRBV3-2
d_call: TRBD1
j_call: TRBJ1-1
cdr3_nt: TGTGCCAGCAGCCAAGATTTTGAGGGGGCTAGCACTGAAGCTTTCTTT
cdr3_aa: CASSQDFEGASTEAFF